The 8 T cell receptor beta chains below all came from one sample that was sequenced in a study of blood T cell repertoires in COVID-19 (dated by TCRdb to about 2020). The library was made by the immunoSEQ multiplex PCR assay. Here the immuneACCESS table is served through TCRdb, limited to in-frame sequences with V and J called. Missing clones are a known gap in these copies; in checked studies unresolved V genes cover under half, and the rest lacks a known reason. For this sample the table gives around 150,000 clones, of which approximately 83% were detected only once. The ten most abundant clones make up around 3.3% of the sample. The sample was peripheral blood. These receptors were taken from a man between 70 and 80 years old with acute or convalescent COVID-19.

The V and J genes are TRBV9 and TRBJ2-3; 9 positions match TRBD1. J lost 4 bases, V lost 0 bases, and 6 bases had no gene match. This CDR3 is 16 amino acids long. The germline gives CDR1 SGDLS, CDR2 YYNGEE. CDR3 sequence: CASSVEGQGSADTQYF. Here the CDR3 DNA reads TGTGCCAGCAGCGTAGAGGGACAGGGCTCCGCAGATACGCAGTATTTT.

This chain links TRBV2 with TRBJ2-1, with unresolved D. This CDR3 comprises 11 residues. The V gene lost 1 base and the J gene lost 8 bases, with 3 bases spanning the gap. CDR1 SNHLY and CDR2 FYNNEI come from the germline V gene. The CDR3 nucleotides are TGTGCCAGCAGTGAAGTCTATGAGCAGTTCTTC. It yields the protein CASSEVYEQFF.

The chain carries TRBV30 and TRBJ2-3; D call uncertain. V shed 2 bases and J shed 2 bases, with 5 bases lying between them. The CDR3 extends over 12 amino acids. Germline CDR1 is GTSNPN and CDR2 is SVGIG (reference sequence). In nucleotides, the CDR3 is TGTGCCTGGAGTACAACCACAGATACGCAGTATTTT. It encodes CAWSTTTDTQYF.

The chain combines TRBV6-2 or TRBV6-3 with TRBJ2-3; D is possibly TRBD1 (5 bases). The V gene's germline CDR1 is MNHEY and CDR2 SVGEGT. V was cut by 3 bases and J by 2 bases, with 18 bases left in between. CDR3 size: 17 residues. CDR3 amino acids: CASSYPRQPQITDTQYF. The CDR3 region has the DNA TGTGCCAGCAGTTATCCCCGACAGCCACAGATCACAGATACGCAGTATTTT.

This chain connects TRBV28 to TRBJ2-1, with TRBD2 matching over 9 bases. Per germline, CDR1 MDHEN and CDR2 SYDVKM. With 2 bases clipped from V and 9 bases from J, the junction kept 14 bases outside the gene matches. CDR3 size: 17 residues. The CDR3 loop is CASSLPGTSRAGGEQFF. The CDR3 DNA reads as TGTGCCAGCAGTTTACCCGGGACTAGCCGGGCAGGTGGTGAGCAGTTCTTC.

The chain combines TRBV5-1 with TRBJ2-1; 9 bases are a match to TRBD2. The CDR3 spans 14 residues. In germline, CDR1 is SGHRS, CDR2 YFSETQ. V shed 5 bases, J shed 5 bases, and the junction held 5 bases outside the gene matches. Here the CDR3 reads CASRAGGPNNEQFF. The DNA for the CDR3 is TGCGCCAGCAGGGCGGGAGGGCCAAACAATGAGCAGTTCTTC.

The chain combines TRBV3-1 (or the pseudogene TRBV3-2) with TRBJ2-1, with D tentatively TRBD2 (6 bases). V was pared by 4 bases and J by 4 bases, with 14 bases between. CDR1 is LGHDT and CDR2 is YNNKEL in the germline V gene (reference sequence). The CDR3 contains 15 residues. CDR3 residues: CASSREVAAYNEQFF. CDR3 nucleotides: TGTGCCAGCAGCCGGGAGGTAGCGGCTTACAATGAGCAGTTCTTC.

The sample holds a few counts of this clone. V is TRBV2 and J is TRBJ2-2, with 7 bases identical to TRBD1. This CDR3 has 14 amino acids. The V gene's germline CDR1 is SNHLY and CDR2 FYNNEI. The J segment lost 7 bases and the V segment lost 7 bases, leaving 9 bases of the junction unmatched. CDR3 sequence: CASIRTGVGGELFF. The CDR3 region has the DNA TGTGCCAGCATCAGAACAGGGGTAGGCGGGGAGCTGTTTTTT.